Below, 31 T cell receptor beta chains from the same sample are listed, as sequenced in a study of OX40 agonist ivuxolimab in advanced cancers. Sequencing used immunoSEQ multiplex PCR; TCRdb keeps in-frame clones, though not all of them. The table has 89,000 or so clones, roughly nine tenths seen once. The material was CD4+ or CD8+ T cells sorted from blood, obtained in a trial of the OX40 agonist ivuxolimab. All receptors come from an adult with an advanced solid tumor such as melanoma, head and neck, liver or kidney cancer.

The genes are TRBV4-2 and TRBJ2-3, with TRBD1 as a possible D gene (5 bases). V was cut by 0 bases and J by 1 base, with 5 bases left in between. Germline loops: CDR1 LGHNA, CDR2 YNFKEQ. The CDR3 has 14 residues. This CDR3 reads CASSQEGGTDTQYF. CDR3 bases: TGTGCCAGCAGCCAAGAAGGGGGCACAGATACGCAGTATTTT.

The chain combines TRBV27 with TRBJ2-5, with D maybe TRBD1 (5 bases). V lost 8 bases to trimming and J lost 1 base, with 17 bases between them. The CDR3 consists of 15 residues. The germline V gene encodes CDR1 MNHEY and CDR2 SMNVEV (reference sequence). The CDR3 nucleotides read TGTGCCAGCTCACCATCTCTGACAGTCCAAGAGACCCAGTACTTC. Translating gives CASSPSLTVQETQYF.

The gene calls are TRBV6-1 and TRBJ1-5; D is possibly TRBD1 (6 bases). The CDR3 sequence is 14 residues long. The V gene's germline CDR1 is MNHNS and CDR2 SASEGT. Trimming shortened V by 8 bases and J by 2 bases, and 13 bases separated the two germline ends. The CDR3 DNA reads TGTGCCAGCCGCGGAGGGGGGGGCAATCAGCCCCAGCATTTT. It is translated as CASRGGGGNQPQHF.

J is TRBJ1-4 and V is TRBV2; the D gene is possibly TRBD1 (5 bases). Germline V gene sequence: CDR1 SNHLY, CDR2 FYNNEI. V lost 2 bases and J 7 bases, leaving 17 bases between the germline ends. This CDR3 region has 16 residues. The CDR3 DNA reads TGTGCCAGCAGTGAAATCACGGGGGAAGTAGGTGAAAAACTGTTTTTT. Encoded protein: CASSEITGEVGEKLFF.

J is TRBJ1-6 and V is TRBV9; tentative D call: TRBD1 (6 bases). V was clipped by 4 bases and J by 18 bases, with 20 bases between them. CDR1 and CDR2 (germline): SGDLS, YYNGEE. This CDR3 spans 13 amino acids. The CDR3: CASSPRTAPLPHF. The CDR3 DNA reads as TGTGCCAGCAGCCCCCGGACAGCTCCCTTACCCCACTTT.

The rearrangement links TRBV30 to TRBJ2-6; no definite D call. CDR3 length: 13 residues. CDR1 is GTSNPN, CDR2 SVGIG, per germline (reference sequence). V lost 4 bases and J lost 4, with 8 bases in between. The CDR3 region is CAWIGPGANVLTF. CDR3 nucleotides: TGTGCCTGGATAGGTCCCGGGGCCAACGTCCTGACTTTC.

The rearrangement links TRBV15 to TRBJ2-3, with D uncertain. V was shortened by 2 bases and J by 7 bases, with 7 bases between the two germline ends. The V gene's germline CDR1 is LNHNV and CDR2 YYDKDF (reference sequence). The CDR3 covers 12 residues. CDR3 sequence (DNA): TGTGCCACCAGCAGAAGGTCTAATACGCAGTATTTT. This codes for CATSRRSNTQYF.

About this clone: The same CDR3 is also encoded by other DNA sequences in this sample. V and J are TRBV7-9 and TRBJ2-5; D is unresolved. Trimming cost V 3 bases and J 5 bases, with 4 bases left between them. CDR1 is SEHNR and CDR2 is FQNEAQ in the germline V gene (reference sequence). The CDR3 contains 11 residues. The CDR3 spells CASSFLETQYF. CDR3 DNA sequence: TGTGCCAGCAGCTTCTTGGAGACCCAGTACTTC.

The CDR3 DNA reads TGTGCCTGGACCTTGGGTAGTGGGGCCAACGTCCTGACTTTC. It is translated as CAWTLGSGANVLTF. The V call is TRBV30, the J call TRBJ2-6; D not resolved. V was pared by 4 bases and J by 3 bases, with 10 bases between. Germline V gene sequence: CDR1 GTSNPN, CDR2 SVGIG (reference sequence). CDR3 length equals 14 residues.

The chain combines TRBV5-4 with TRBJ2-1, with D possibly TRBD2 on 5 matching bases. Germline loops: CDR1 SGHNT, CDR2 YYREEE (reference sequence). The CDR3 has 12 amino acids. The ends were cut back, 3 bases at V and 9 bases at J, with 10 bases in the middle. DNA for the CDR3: TGTGCCAGCAGCTCGAGCGGCGCTGAGCAGTTCTTC. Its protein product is CASSSSGAEQFF.

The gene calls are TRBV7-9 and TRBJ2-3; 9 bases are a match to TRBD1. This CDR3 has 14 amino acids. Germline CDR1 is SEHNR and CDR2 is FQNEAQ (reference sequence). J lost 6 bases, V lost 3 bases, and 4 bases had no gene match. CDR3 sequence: CASSLTDRGDTQYF. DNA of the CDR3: TGTGCCAGCAGCTTGACGGACAGGGGTGATACGCAGTATTTT.

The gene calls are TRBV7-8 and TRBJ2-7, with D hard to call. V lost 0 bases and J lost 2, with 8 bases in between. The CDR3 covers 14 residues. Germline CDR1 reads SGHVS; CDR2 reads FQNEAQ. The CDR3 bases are TGTGCCAGCAGCTTAGCGCGGATTCCCTACGAGCAGTACTTC. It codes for CASSLARIPYEQYF.

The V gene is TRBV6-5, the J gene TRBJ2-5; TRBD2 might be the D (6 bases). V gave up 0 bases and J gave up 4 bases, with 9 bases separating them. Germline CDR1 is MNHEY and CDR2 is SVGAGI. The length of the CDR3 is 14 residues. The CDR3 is CASSYSGGGETQYF. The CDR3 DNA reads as TGTGCCAGCAGTTACTCGGGGGGTGGAGAGACCCAGTACTTC.

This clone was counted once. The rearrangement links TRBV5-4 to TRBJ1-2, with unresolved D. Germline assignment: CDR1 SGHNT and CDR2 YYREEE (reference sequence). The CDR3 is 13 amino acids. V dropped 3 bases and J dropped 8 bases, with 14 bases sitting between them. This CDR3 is CASSSLLLMGYTF. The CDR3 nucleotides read TGTGCCAGCAGCTCCCTCCTCTTAATGGGCTACACCTTC.

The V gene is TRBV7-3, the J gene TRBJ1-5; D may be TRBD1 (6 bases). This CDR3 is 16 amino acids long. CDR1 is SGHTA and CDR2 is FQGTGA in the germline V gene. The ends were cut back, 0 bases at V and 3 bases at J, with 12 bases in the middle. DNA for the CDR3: TGTGCCAGCAGCTTAACATCACAGGGATTCAATCAGCCCCAGCATTTT. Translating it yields CASSLTSQGFNQPQHF.

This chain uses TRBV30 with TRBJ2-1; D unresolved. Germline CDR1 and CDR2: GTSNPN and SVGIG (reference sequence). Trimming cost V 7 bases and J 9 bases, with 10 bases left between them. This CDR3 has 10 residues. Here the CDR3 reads CASHRPEQFF. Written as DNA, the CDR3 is TGTGCCTCCCATAGGCCTGAGCAGTTCTTC.

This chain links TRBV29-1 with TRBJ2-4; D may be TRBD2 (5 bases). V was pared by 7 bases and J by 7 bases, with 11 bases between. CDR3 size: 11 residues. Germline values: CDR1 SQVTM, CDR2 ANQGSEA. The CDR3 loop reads CSAVGDNIQYF. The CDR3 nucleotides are TGCAGCGCTGTGGGAGACAACATTCAGTACTTC.

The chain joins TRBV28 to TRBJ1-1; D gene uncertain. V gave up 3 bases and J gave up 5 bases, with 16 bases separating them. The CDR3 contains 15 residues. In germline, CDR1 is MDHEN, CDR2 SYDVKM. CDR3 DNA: TGTGCCAGCAGTTTCTCGGAGGCCTTGGGGACTGAAGCTTTCTTT. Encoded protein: CASSFSEALGTEAFF.

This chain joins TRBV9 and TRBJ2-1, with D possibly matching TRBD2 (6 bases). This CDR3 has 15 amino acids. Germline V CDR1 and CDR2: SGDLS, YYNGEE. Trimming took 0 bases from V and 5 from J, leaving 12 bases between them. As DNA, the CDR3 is TGTGCCAGCAGCGTAGGGGCGGGGTGGAACAATGAGCAGTTCTTC. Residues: CASSVGAGWNNEQFF.

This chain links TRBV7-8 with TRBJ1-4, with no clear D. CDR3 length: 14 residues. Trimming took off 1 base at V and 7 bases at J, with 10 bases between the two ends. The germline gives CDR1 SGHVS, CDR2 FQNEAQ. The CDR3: CASSLDSPPEKLFF. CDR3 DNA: TGTGCCAGCAGCTTAGACTCCCCGCCTGAAAAACTGTTTTTT. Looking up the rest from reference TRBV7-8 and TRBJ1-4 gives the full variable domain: GAGVSQSPRYKVAKRGQDVALRCDPISGHVSLFWYQQALGQGPEFLTYFQNEAQLDKSGLPSDRFFAERPEGSVSTLKIQRTQQEDSAVYLCASSLDSPPEKLFFGSGTQLSVL.

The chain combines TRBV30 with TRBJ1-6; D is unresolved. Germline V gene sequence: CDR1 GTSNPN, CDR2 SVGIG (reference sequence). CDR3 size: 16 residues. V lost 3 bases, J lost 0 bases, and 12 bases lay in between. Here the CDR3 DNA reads TGTGCCTGGAGGGAGGGAACGCGCTCCTATAATTCACCCCTCCACTTT. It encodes CAWREGTRSYNSPLHF.

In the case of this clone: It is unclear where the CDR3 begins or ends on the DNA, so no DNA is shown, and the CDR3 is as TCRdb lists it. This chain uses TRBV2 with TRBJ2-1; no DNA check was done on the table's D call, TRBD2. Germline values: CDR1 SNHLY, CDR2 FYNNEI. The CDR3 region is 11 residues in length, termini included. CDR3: CASILDAREFF.

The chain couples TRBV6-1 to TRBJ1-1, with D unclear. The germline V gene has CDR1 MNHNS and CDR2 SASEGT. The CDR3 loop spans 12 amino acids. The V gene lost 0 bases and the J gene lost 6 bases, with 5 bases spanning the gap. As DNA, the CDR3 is TGTGCCAGCAGTGAAGCGAATCCTGAAGCTTTCTTT. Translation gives CASSEANPEAFF.

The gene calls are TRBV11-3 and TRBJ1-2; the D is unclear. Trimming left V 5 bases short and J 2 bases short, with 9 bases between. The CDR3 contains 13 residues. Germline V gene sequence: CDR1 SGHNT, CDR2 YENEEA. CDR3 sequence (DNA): TGTGCCAGCAGCCCGACGGGGAACTATGGCTACACCTTC. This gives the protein CASSPTGNYGYTF.

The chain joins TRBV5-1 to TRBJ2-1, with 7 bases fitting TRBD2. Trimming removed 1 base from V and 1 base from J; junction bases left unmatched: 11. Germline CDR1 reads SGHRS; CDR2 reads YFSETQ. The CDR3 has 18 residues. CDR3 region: CASSLRESGMGSYNEQFF. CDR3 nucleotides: TGCGCCAGCAGCTTGCGGGAAAGCGGGATGGGTTCCTACAATGAGCAGTTCTTC. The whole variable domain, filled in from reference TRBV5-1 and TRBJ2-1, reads KAGVTQTPRYLIKTRGQQVTLSCSPISGHRSVSWYQQTPGQGLQFLFEYFSETQRNKGNFPGRFSGRQFSNSRSEMNVSTLELGDSALYLCASSLRESGMGSYNEQFFGPGTRLTVL.

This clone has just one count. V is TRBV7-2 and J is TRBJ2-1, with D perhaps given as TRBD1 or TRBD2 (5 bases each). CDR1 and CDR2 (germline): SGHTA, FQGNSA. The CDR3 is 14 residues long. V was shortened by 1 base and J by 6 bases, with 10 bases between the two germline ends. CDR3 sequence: CASSLVGPANEQFF. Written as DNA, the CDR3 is TGTGCCAGCAGCTTAGTGGGACCCGCCAATGAGCAGTTCTTC.

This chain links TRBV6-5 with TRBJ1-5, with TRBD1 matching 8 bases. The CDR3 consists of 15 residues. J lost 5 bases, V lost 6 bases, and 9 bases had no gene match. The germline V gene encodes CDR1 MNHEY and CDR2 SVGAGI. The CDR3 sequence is CASSPDRGAYQPQHF. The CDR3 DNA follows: TGTGCCAGCAGCCCCGACAGGGGCGCTTATCAGCCCCAGCATTTT.

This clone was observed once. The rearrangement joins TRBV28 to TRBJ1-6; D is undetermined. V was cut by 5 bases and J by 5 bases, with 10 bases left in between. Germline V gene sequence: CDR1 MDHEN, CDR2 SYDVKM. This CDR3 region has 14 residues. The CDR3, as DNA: TGTGCCAGCAGTCTGCCGGGTAATAATTCACCCCTCCACTTT. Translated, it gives CASSLPGNNSPLHF.

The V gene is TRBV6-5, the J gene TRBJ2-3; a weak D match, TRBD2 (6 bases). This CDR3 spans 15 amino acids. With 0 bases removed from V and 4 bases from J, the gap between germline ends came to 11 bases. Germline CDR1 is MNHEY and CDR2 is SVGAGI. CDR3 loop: CASSYSPREADTQYF. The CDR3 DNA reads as TGTGCCAGCAGTTACTCTCCCAGGGAGGCAGATACGCAGTATTTT.

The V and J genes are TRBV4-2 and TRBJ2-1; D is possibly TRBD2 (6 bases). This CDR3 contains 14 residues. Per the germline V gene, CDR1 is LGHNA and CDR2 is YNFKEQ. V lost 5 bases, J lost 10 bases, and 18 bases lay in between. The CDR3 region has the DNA TGTGCCAGCAGCGAAATTCGGGAGTGGGGAGAGCAGTTCTTC. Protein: CASSEIREWGEQFF.

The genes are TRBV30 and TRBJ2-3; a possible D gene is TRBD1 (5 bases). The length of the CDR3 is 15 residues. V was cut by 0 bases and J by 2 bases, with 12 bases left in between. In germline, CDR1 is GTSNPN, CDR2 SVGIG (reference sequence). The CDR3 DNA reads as TGTGCCTGGAGTGTAGGCAGGGCCCACACAGATACGCAGTATTTT. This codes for CAWSVGRAHTDTQYF.